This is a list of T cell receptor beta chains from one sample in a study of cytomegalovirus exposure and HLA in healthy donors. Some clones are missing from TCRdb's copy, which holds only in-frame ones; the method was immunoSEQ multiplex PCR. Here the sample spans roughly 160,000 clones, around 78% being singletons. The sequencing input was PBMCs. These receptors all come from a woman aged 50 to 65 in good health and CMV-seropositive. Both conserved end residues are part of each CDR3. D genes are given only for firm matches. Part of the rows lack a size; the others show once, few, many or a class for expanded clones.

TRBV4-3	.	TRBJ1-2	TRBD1	CASSQDRIYGYTF	TGCGCCAGCAGCCAGGACAGGATCTATGGCTACACCTTC
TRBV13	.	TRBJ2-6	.	CASSPRHSGANVLTF	TGTGCCAGCAGCCCGCGTCACTCTGGGGCCAACGTCCTGACTTTC
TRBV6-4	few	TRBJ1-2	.	CASSPEGRWGVGGYTF	TGTGCCAGCAGTCCAGAAGGACGGTGGGGGGTCGGCGGCTACACCTTC
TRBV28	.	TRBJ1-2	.	CASSFGANYGYTF	TGTGCCAGCAGTTTCGGGGCTAACTATGGCTACACCTTC
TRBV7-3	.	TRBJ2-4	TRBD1	CASSLEGGQADIQYF	TGTGCCAGCAGCTTAGAGGGGGGACAGGCGGACATTCAGTACTTC
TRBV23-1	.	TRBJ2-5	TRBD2	CASSQSRRGGEETQYF	TGCGCCAGCAGTCAATCCCGGCGGGGGGGAGAAGAGACCCAGTACTTC
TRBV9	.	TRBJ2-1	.	CASSARTSSSYNEQFF	TGTGCCAGCAGCGCCCGGACTTCGAGCTCCTACAATGAGCAGTTCTTC
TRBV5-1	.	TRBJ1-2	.	CASSPNLEGGYGYTF	TGCGCCAGCAGCCCAAATTTAGAGGGAGGGTATGGCTACACCTTC
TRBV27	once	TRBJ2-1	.	CASSYRERDYNEQFF	TGTGCCAGCAGTTACCGGGAGAGGGACTACAATGAGCAGTTCTTC
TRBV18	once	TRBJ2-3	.	CASSPTAGIRDTQYF	TGTGCCAGCTCCCCAACGGCCGGGATACGAGATACGCAGTATTTT
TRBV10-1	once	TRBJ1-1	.	CASSESGRVDTEAFF	TGCGCCAGCAGTGAGTCCGGGAGGGTAGATACTGAAGCTTTCTTT
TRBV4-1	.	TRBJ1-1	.	CASSSDLAPGNSVGAFF	TGCGCCAGCAGCTCCGACCTAGCCCCGGGAAATTCTGTAGGGGCTTTCTTT
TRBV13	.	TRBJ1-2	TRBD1	CASTLGQGNGYTF	TGTGCCAGCACCCTGGGACAGGGGAATGGCTACACCTTC
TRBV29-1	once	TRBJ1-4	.	CSARASANEKLFF	TGCAGCGCCAGGGCCTCGGCTAATGAAAAACTGTTTTTT
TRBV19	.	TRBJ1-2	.	CASSLPAGRRSYGYTF	TGTGCCAGTAGTCTCCCTGCAGGGCGGAGAAGCTATGGCTACACCTTC
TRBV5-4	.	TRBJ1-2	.	CASSLAAGGYTF	TGTGCCAGCAGCTTGGCGGCAGGGGGCTACACCTTC
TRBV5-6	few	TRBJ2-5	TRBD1	CASSWTGETQYF	TGTGCCAGCAGCTGGACAGGGGAGACCCAGTACTTC
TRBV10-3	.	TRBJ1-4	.	CAISPVADEKLFF	TGTGCCATCAGTCCTGTGGCTGATGAAAAACTGTTTTTT
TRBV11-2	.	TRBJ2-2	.	CASSLYQSANTGELFF	TGTGCCAGCAGCTTATACCAGAGCGCGAACACCGGGGAGCTGTTTTTT
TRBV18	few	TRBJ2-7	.	CASSPLQGTSYEQYF	TGTGCCAGCTCACCACTCCAGGGCACATCCTACGAGCAGTACTTC
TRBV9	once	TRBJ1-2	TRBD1	CASSRGTGSSQTF	TGTGCCAGCAGTCGGGGGACAGGGAGTTCGCAAACCTTC
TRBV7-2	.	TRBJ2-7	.	CASSPGFSGEQYF	TGTGCCAGCAGCCCGGGGTTTAGTGGGGAGCAGTACTTC
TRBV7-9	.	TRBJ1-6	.	CASSGQDYNSPLHF	TGTGCCAGCAGCGGCCAAGACTATAATTCACCCCTCCACTTT
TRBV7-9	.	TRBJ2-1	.	CASSPGAGSYNEQFF	TGTGCCAGCAGCCCCGGGGCGGGGAGCTACAATGAGCAGTTCTTC
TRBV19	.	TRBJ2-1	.	CASSGSGESDEQFF	TGTGCCAGTAGTGGGTCAGGGGAAAGCGATGAGCAGTTCTTC
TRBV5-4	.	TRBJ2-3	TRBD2	CASSLRTSGTTDTQYF	TGTGCCAGCAGTCTACGGACTAGCGGAACCACAGATACGCAGTATTTT
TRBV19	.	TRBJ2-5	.	CASTDTIGRETQYF	TGTGCCAGTACCGATACAATTGGGCGAGAGACCCAGTACTTC
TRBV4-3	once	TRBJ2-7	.	CASTPRIGDYEQYF	TGCGCCAGCACCCCAAGAATAGGGGACTACGAGCAGTACTTC
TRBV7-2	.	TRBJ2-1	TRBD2	CASSLVGLAGVGVYNEQFF	TGTGCCAGCAGCTTAGTGGGACTAGCGGGAGTTGGGGTCTACAATGAGCAGTTCTTC
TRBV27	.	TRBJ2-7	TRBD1	CASSSRDRGYEQYF	TGTGCCAGCAGTTCACGGGACAGGGGATACGAGCAGTACTTC
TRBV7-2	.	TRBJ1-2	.	CASSLDRASGYTF	TGTGCCAGCAGCTTAGACAGGGCATCCGGCTACACCTTC
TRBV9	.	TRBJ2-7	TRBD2	CASSPGGAGADEQYF	TGTGCCAGCAGCCCCGGGGGAGCGGGGGCCGACGAGCAGTACTTC
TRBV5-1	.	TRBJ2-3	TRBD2	CASSPYQLAGAIDTQYF	TGCGCCAGCAGCCCGTACCAATTAGCGGGAGCCATAGATACGCAGTATTTT
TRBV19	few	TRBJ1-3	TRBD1	CASSLQGKDTIYF	TGTGCCAGTAGTCTACAGGGGAAAGACACCATATATTTT
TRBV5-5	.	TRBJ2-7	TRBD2	CASSLALLAGSYEQYF	TGTGCCAGCAGCTTGGCCTTACTAGCGGGAAGCTACGAGCAGTACTTC
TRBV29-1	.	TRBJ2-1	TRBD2	CSVVGGRSMNEQFF	TGCAGCGTTGTAGGCGGGAGAAGTATGAATGAGCAGTTCTTC
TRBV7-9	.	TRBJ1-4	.	CASSRGTSEKLFF	TGTGCCAGCAGCCGAGGGACATCTGAAAAACTGTTTTTT
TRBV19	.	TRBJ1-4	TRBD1	CASSMGTGNEKLFF	TGTGCCAGTAGTATGGGGACAGGTAATGAAAAACTGTTTTTT
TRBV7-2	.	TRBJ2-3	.	CASSHPDRSPDTQYF	TGTGCCAGCAGCCACCCTGACAGGTCCCCAGATACGCAGTATTTT
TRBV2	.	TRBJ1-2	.	CASNRGGGYGYTF	TGTGCCAGTAATAGGGGGGGTGGCTATGGCTACACCTTC
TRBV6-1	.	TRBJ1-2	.	CASSPDSSSYGYTF	TGTGCCAGCAGTCCCGACAGTTCCTCCTATGGCTACACCTTC
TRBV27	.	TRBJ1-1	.	CASSVLRNTEAFF	TGTGCCAGCAGTGTACTAAGGAACACTGAAGCTTTCTTT
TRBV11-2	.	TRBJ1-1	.	CASSLVRGILNTEAFF	TGTGCCAGCAGCTTAGTAAGAGGGATTCTGAACACTGAAGCTTTCTTT
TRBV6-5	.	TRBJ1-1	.	CASSYHRVGTEAFF	TGTGCCAGCAGTTACCACAGGGTAGGCACTGAAGCTTTCTTT
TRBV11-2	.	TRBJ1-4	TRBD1	CASSLDPVQGADEKLFF	TGTGCCAGCAGCTTAGATCCGGTGCAGGGGGCGGATGAAAAACTGTTTTTT
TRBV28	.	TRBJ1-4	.	CASTSPLNEKLFF	TGTGCCAGCACCTCCCCCCTGAATGAAAAACTGTTTTTT
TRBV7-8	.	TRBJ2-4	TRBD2	CASSGSGTSGPGGIQYF	TGTGCCAGCAGCGGTTCCGGGACTAGCGGACCGGGGGGCATTCAGTACTTC
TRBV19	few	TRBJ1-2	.	CASSIGGGYGYTF	TGTGCCAGTAGTATTGGGGGGGGCTATGGCTACACCTTC
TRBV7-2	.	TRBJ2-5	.	CASSLGAYRQETQYF	TGTGCCAGCAGCTTAGGGGCTTATCGCCAAGAGACCCAGTACTTC
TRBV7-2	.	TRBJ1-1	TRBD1	CASSHRGHGGTEAFF	TGTGCCAGCAGCCATAGGGGGCACGGGGGCACTGAAGCTTTCTTT
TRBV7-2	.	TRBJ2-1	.	CASSSEGGSYNEQFF	TGTGCCAGCAGCTCGGAGGGGGGGTCCTACAATGAGCAGTTCTTC